Following are 12 T cell receptor beta chains from one sample sequenced in a study of spatial heterogeneity in lung cancer. Time point described: blood at routine non-recurrence follow-up after resection. TCRdb re-called the 5' RACE reads with MiXCR, one entry per CDR3 protein. The sample has around 45,000 distinct CDR3 sequences, 20% to 25% seen once. The sample consisted of PBMCs, taken at follow-up. Receptors originate from a female donor with early-stage non-small cell lung cancer.

This clonotype occurred many times. The V gene is TRBV19, the J gene TRBJ1-1; D not resolved. The CDR3 has 15 amino acids. Germline V gives CDR1 LNHDA, CDR2 SQIVND (reference sequence). Trimming pared 3 bases from V and 0 bases from J, leaving 11 bases between. CDR3 protein: CASSIRWRMNTEAFF. The CDR3 DNA reads as TGTGCCAGTAGTATTCGGTGGAGAATGAACACTGAAGCTTTCTTT.

In this sample, this clonotype turned up many times. The V call is TRBV5-1, the J call TRBJ2-7, with 8 bases identical to TRBD1. CDR1 is SGHRS, CDR2 YFSETQ, per germline. Unmatched junction bases numbered 6, after V lost 4 bases and J lost 3 bases. The CDR3 extends over 14 amino acids. CDR3 coding DNA: TGCGCCAGCAGCCTACAGGGGGGTCTCTACGAGCAGTACGTC. As protein: CASSLQGGLYEQYV.

This clonotype was detected ten times or more. The V gene is TRBV5-4, the J gene TRBJ1-1; a possible D gene is TRBD1 (5 bases). This CDR3 has 13 amino acids. Trimming pared 4 bases from V and 10 bases from J, leaving 17 bases between. CDR1 is SGHNT, CDR2 YYREEE, per germline (reference sequence). DNA of the CDR3: TGTGCCAGCAGCGTGGAGATGGGGGGAAGAGCTTTCTTT. As protein: CASSVEMGGRAFF.

This clonotype was found a few times. The chain is built from TRBV7-6 and TRBJ2-7, with unresolved D. CDR1 and CDR2 (germline): SGHVS, FNYEAQ. The length of the CDR3 is 12 residues. Trimming left V 5 bases short and J 2 bases short, with 7 bases between. For the CDR3, the DNA is TGTGCCAGCAGCCTTGACACCTACGAGCAGTACTTC. Amino acid sequence: CASSLDTYEQYF.

The DNA of the CDR3 is TGCAGTGCTCCCAGCGGGAACCAAGAGACCCAGTACTTC. It codes for CSAPSGNQETQYF. The chain recombines TRBV20-1 with TRBJ2-5, with 7 bases lining up with TRBD2. CDR1 is DFQATT, CDR2 SNEGSKA, per germline (reference sequence). This CDR3 contains 13 residues. J gave up 0 bases and V 5 bases, and 3 bases lay outside the gene matches.

This clonotype showed up just a few times. The gene calls are TRBV11-2 and TRBJ1-4; no clear D gene. Per the germline V gene, CDR1 is SGHAT and CDR2 is FQNNGV. CDR3 length: 12 amino acids. V shed 2 bases and J shed 11 bases, with 9 bases lying between them. CDR3: CASSLRASKLFF. CDR3 DNA sequence: TGTGCCAGCAGCTTAAGGGCGTCGAAACTGTTTTTT.

The CDR3 DNA reads TGTGCCGGAAGGTTAAGCGAGGGGTCCACAGATACGCAGTATTTT. Translated, it gives CAGRLSEGSTDTQYF. The chain is built from TRBV2 and TRBJ2-3; D is tentatively TRBD1 or TRBD2 (5 bases each). V was cut by 11 bases and J by 2 bases, with 20 bases left in between. Germline CDR1 is SNHLY and CDR2 is FYNNEI. The CDR3 totals 15 residues.

The sample holds many counts of this clonotype. CDR3 nucleotide sequence: TGTGCCACCGCTAAACAGTATTTGTTGGAATCACCCCTCCACTTT. Protein: CATAKQYLLESPLHF. This chain connects TRBV10-3 to TRBJ1-6; D is unclear. The CDR3 has 15 residues. Between the trimmed V and J ends, which lost 10 bases and 10 bases, there was a span of 23 bases. Germline V lookup: CDR1 ENHRY, CDR2 SYGVKD.

This clonotype was detected many times. This chain uses TRBV9 with TRBJ1-3; unclear D gene. The CDR3 consists of 14 residues. CDR1 is SGDLS and CDR2 is YYNGEE in the germline V gene. V was clipped by 0 bases and J by 0 bases, with 4 bases between them. CDR3: CASSVESSGNTIYF. In DNA form, the CDR3 reads TGTGCCAGCAGCGTAGAGAGCTCTGGAAACACCATATATTTT.

The V call is TRBV29-1, the J call TRBJ1-3; no reliable D call. The germline V gene encodes CDR1 SQVTM and CDR2 ANQGSEA. CDR3 size: 12 residues. With 7 bases removed from V and 4 bases from J, the gap between germline ends came to 11 bases. DNA for the CDR3: TGCAGCGCAACCCCAGGCGGAAACACCATATATTTT. It specifies CSATPGGNTIYF.

This clonotype was picked up a small number of times. The chain carries TRBV28 and TRBJ1-3; no reliable D call. The V end was cut by 2 bases, the J end by 4 bases, with 9 bases between. The germline V gene has CDR1 MDHEN and CDR2 SYDVKM. CDR3 length equals 14 residues. Here the CDR3 reads CASSLPTGGNTIYF. CDR3 in DNA: TGTGCCAGCAGTTTACCTACGGGAGGAAACACCATATATTTT.

There are a few counts of this clonotype. The chain carries TRBV18 and TRBJ2-7; TRBD2 matches at 7 bases. Unmatched junction bases numbered 15, after V lost 3 bases and J lost 4 bases. The CDR3 spans 17 residues. Looked up from germline, CDR1 is KGHSH and CDR2 is LQKENI. This chain's CDR3 is CASSPGRGGGRGYEQYF. CDR3 DNA sequence: TGTGCCAGCTCACCGGGGCGAGGTGGCGGGAGAGGGTACGAGCAGTACTTC.